This record concerns one TCR beta chain sequence. Its antigen is unidentified. Primers for the PCR totalled 60 Vbeta and 13 Jbeta. TCRdb keeps only in-frame clones here, not all; method: immunoSEQ multiplex PCR. The sample consists of under 150,000 clones, 81% of them appearing once. The sample belongs to a study of cytomegalovirus exposure and HLA in healthy donors. Unmatched junction bases numbered 1, after V lost 5 bases and J lost 2 bases. The CDR3 is made up of 13 amino acids. Germline V gene lookup returns CDR1 SNHLY and CDR2 FYNNEI. General observations from the study: Later analysis revealed greater clonal expansion in HLA-associated TCR beta chains than in equally common others.

This chain joins TRBV2 and TRBJ1-1; 8 bases align to TRBD1. The source is a man between 18 and 35 years old in good health and CMV-seronegative. The specimen was PBMCs. CDR3 region: CASSTGGNTEAFF. CDR3 sequence (DNA): TGTGCCAGCAGTACAGGGGGTAACACTGAAGCTTTCTTT.